The entry that follows covers one T cell receptor (beta chain) sequence. The antigen is not known. Culturing for approximately 10 days preceded CD4+ T cell isolation. Two-dose vaccination with either BNT162b2 or mRNA-1273 was given to the participants. Half-medium changes using IL-2 medium occurred on days 3 and 7. Looked up from germline, CDR1 is SGDLS and CDR2 is YYNGEE. V gave up 3 bases and J gave up 4 bases, with 11 bases separating them. The CDR3 is 14 residues long. Data came from immunoSEQ multiplex PCR; TCRdb stores just in-frame clones and leaves some out. The sample includes some 40,000 clones, around 71% of them seen just once. The data belong to a study of vaccination effects on CD4 cells after COVID-19. Study-level points and caveats: Pronounced clonal contraction occurred in clones induced by infection and by vaccine late after vaccination.

The V call is TRBV9, the J call TRBJ2-1; no clear D. The origin of this receptor is a human donor who received a COVID-19 vaccine. Material: CD4+ T cells from PBMCs cultured without peptide, obtained after COVID-19 vaccination. The CDR3 here is CASSAVGGYNEQFF. CDR3 nucleotides: TGTGCCAGCAGCGCAGTTGGTGGGTACAATGAGCAGTTCTTC.